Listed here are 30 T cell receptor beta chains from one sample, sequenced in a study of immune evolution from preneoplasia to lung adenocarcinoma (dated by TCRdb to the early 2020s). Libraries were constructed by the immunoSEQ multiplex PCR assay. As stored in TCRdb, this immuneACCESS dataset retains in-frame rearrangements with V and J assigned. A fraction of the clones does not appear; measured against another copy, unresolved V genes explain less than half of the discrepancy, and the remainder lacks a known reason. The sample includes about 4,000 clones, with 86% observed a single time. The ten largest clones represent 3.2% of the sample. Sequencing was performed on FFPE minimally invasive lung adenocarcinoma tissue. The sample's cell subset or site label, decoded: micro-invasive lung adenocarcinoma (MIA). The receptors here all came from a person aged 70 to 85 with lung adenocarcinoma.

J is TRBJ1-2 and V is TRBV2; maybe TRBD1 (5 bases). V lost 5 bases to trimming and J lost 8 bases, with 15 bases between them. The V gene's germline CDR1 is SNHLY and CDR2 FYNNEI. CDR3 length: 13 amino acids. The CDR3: CASSKDGRGGYTF. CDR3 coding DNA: TGTGCCAGCAGTAAAGACGGCCGGGGGGGCTACACCTTC.

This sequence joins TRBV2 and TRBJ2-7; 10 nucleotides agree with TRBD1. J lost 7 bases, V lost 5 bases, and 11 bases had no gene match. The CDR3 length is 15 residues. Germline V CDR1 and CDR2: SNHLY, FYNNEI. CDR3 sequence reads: CASSQTGGIPGEQYF. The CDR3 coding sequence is TGTGCCAGCAGTCAGACAGGGGGCATACCTGGAGAGCAGTACTTC.

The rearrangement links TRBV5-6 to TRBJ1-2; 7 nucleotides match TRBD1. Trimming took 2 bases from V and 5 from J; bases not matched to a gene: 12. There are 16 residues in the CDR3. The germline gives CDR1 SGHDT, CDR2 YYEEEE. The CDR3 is CASSLPGQAVLYGYTF. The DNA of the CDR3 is TGTGCCAGCAGCTTACCAGGACAGGCGGTTCTTTATGGCTACACCTTC.

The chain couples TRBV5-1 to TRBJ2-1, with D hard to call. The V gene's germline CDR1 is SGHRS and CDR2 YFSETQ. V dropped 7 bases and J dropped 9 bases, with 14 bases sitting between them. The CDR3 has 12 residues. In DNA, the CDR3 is TGCGCCAGCCGGAAGACGACGAGTGAGCAGTTCTTC. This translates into CASRKTTSEQFF.

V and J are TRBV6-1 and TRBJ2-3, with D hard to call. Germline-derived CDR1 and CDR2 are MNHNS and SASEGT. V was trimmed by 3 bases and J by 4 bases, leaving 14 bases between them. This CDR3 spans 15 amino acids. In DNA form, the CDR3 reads TGTGCCAGCAGTGACAATGACCGAAGGGCAGATACGCAGTATTTT. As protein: CASSDNDRRADTQYF.

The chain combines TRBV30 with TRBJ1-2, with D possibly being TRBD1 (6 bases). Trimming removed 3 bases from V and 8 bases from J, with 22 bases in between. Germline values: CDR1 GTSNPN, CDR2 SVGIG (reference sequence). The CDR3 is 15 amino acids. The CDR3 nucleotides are TGTGCCTGGAGCGTGGGGGCTTCACCGACGGGGGGCTACACCTTC. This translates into CAWSVGASPTGGYTF.

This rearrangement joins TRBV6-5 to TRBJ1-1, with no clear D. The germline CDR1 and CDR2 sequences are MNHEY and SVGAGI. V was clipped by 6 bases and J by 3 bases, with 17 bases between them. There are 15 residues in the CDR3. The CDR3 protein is CASRSPARGDTEAFF. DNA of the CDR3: TGTGCCAGCAGATCACCCGCCCGGGGTGACACTGAAGCTTTCTTT.

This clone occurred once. CDR3 amino acids: CASSQPSKGAATEAFF. The DNA for the CDR3 is TGCGCCAGCAGCCAACCTTCGAAGGGGGCTGCCACTGAAGCTTTCTTT. The chain has TRBV4-1 and TRBJ1-1, with 7 bases identical to TRBD1. Germline CDR1 and CDR2: MGHRA and YSYEKL. The V gene end was trimmed by 2 bases and the J gene end by 4 bases; junction bases not matched to a gene: 10. This CDR3 has 16 residues.

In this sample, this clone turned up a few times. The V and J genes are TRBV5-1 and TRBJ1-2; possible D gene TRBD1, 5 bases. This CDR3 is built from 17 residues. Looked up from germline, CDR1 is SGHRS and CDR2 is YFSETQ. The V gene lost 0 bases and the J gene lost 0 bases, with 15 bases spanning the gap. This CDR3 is CASSLAGTGTSNYGYTF. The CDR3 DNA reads TGCGCCAGCAGCTTGGCCGGTACGGGGACTTCTAACTATGGCTACACCTTC.

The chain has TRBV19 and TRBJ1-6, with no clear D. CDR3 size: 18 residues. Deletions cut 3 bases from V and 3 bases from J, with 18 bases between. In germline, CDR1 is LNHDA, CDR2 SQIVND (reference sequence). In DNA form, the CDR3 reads TGTGCCAGTAGTATGAAGAGCGGGTCAGCGATCTATAATTCACCCCTCCACTTT. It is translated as CASSMKSGSAIYNSPLHF.

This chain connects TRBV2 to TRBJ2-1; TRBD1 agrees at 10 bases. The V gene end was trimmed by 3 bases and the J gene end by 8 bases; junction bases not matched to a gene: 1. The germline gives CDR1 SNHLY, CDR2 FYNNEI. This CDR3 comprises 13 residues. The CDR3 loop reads CASSEGTGDEQFF. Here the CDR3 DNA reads TGTGCCAGCAGTGAGGGGACAGGGGATGAGCAGTTCTTC.

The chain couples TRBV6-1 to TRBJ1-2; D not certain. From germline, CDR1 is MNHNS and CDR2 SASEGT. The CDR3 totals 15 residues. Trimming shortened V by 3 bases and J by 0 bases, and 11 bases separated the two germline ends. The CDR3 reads CASSDLDLTNYGYTF. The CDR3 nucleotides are TGTGCCAGCAGTGACCTAGATCTGACTAACTATGGCTACACCTTC.

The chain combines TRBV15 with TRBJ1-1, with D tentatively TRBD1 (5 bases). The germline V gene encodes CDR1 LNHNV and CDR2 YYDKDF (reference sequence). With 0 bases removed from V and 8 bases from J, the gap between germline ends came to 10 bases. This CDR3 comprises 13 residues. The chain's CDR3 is CATSREGGAEAFF. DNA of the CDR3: TGTGCCACCAGCAGAGAAGGAGGGGCCGAAGCTTTCTTT. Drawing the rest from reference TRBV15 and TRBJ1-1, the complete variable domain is DAMVIQNPRYQVTQFGKPVTLSCSQTLNHNVMYWYQQKSSQAPKLLFHYYDKDFNNEADTPDNFQSRRPNTSFCFLDIRSPGLGDTAMYLCATSREGGAEAFFGQGTRLTVV.

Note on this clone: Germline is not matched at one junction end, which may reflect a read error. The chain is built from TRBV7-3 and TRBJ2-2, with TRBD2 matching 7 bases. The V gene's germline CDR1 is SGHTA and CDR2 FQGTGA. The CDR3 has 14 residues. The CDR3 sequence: CASSSQPGGGGLFF. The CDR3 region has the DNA TGTGCCAGCAGCTCACAGCCAGGAGGCGGGGGGCTGTTTTTT.

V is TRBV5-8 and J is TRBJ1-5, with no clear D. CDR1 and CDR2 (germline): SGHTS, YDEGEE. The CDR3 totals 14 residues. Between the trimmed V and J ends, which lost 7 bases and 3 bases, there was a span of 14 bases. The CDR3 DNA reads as TGTGCCAGCCACCCACGGATTTACAATCAGCCCCAGCATTTT. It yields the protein CASHPRIYNQPQHF.

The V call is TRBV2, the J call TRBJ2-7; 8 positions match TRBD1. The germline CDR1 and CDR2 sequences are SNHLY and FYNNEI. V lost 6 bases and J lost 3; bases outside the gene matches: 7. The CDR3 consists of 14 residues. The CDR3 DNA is TGTGCCAGCAGGCCGAGACAGGGGATCTACGAGCAGTACTTC. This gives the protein CASRPRQGIYEQYF.

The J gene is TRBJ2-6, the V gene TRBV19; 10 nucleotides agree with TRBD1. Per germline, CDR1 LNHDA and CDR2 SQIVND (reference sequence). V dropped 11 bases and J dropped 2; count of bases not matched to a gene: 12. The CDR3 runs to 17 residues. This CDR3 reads CASTAGTGVAGANVLTF. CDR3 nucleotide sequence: TGTGCCTCCACCGCCGGGACAGGGGTTGCTGGGGCCAACGTCCTGACTTTC.

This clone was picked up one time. The CDR3 spells CASSQDSYVKGTDTQYF. The CDR3 nucleotides read TGTGCCAGCAGCCAAGACAGTTATGTTAAGGGCACAGATACGCAGTATTTT. The chain combines TRBV11-3 with TRBJ2-3; tentatively, D is TRBD1 (5 bases). The CDR3 loop spans 17 amino acids. Germline V gene data show CDR1 as SGHNT and CDR2 as YENEEA. V dropped 5 bases and J dropped 1 base, with 19 bases sitting between them.

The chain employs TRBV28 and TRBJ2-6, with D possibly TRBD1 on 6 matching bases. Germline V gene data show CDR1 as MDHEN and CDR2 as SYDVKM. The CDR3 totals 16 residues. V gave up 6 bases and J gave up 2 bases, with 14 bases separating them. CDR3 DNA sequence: TGTGCCAGCAGCCAAAGACAGGTGCCTGGGGCCAACGTCCTGACTTTC. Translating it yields CASSQRQVPGANVLTF. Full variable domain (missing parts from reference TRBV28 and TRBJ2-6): DVKVTQSSRYLVKRTGEKVFLECVQDMDHENMFWYRQDPGLGLRLIYFSYDVKMKEKGDIPEGYSVSREKKERFSLILESASTNQTSMYLCASSQRQVPGANVLTFGAGSRLTVL.

CDR3 nucleotide sequence: TGTGCCAGCTCACAGGACAGGAACACTGAAGCTTTCTTT. This codes for CASSQDRNTEAFF. The chain recombines TRBV18 with TRBJ1-1, with TRBD1 as a possible D gene (6 bases). Trimming pared 4 bases from V and 1 base from J, leaving 7 bases between. This CDR3 has 13 amino acids. Germline CDR1 is KGHSH and CDR2 is LQKENI. Full variable domain (missing parts from reference TRBV18 and TRBJ1-1): NAGVMQNPRHLVRRRGQEARLRCSPMKGHSHVYWYRQLPEEGLKFMVYLQKENIIDESGMPKERFSAEFPKEGPSILRIQQVVRGDSAAYFCASSQDRNTEAFFGQGTRLTVV.

The CDR3 reads CASSHRLAGAYEQYF. For the CDR3, the DNA is TGTGCCAGCAGCCACCGACTAGCGGGGGCCTACGAGCAGTACTTC. V gene TRBV7-9 combines with J gene TRBJ2-7; 12 bases are a match to TRBD2. CDR3 length: 15 amino acids. The germline gives CDR1 SEHNR, CDR2 FQNEAQ (reference sequence). V shed 5 bases, J shed 2 bases, and the junction held 4 bases outside the gene matches.

Here the CDR3 reads CASSFGDRGDTEAFF. Here the CDR3 DNA reads TGTGCCAGCAGCTTCGGGGACAGGGGGGACACTGAAGCTTTCTTT. The chain employs TRBV11-2 and TRBJ1-1, with 11 bases lining up with TRBD1. The CDR3 runs to 15 residues. Germline V CDR1 and CDR2: SGHAT, FQNNGV. J was trimmed by 3 bases and V by 3 bases; bases with no gene match: 3. Using reference TRBV11-2 and TRBJ1-1 for the parts outside the CDR3, the full variable domain is EAGVAQSPRYKIIEKRQSVAFWCNPISGHATLYWYQQILGQGPKLLIQFQNNGVVDDSQLPKDRFSAERLKGVDSTLKIQPAKLEDSAVYLCASSFGDRGDTEAFFGQGTRLTVV.

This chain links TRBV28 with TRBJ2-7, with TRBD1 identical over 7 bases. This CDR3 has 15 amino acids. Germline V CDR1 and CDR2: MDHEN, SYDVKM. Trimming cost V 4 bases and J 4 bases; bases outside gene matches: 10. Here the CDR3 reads CASSWARDSPYEQYF. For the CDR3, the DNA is TGTGCCAGCAGTTGGGCCCGGGACAGTCCTTACGAGCAGTACTTC.

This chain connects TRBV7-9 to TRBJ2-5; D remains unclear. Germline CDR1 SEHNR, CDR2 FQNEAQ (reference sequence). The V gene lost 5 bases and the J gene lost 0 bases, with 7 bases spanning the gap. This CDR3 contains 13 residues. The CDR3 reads CASSPRHQETQYF. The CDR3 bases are TGTGCCAGCAGCCCCAGGCACCAAGAGACCCAGTACTTC.

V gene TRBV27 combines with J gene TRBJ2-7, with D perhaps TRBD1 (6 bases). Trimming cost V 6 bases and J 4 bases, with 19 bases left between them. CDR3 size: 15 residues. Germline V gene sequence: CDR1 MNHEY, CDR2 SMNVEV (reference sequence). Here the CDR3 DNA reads TGTGCCAGCAGACCCCGCTTTACAGGGAATTACGAGCAGTACTTC. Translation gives CASRPRFTGNYEQYF.

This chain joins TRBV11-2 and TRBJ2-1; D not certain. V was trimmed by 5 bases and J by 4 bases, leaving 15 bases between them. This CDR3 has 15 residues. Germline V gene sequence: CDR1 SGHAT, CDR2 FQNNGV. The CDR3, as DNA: TGTGCCAGCAGCCCACAGATACTACTTTACAATGAGCAGTTCTTC. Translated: CASSPQILLYNEQFF.

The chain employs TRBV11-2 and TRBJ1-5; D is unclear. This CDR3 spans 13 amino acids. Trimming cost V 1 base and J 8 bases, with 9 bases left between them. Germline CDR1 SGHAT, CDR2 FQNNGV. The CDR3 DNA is TGTGCCAGCAGCTTAGGGAGGTCTAAGCCCCAGCATTTT. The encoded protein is CASSLGRSKPQHF.

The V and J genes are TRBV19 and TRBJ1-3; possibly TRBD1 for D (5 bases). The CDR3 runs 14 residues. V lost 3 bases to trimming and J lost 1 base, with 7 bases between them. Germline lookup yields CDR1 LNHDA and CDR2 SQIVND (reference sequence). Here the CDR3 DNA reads TGTGCCAGTAGTATGGACAATTCTGGAAACACCATATATTTT. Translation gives CASSMDNSGNTIYF. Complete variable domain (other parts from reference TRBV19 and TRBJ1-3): DGGITQSPKYLFRKEGQNVTLSCEQNLNHDAMYWYRQDPGQGLRLIYYSQIVNDFQKGDIAEGYSVSREKKESFPLTVTSAQKNPTAFYLCASSMDNSGNTIYFGEGSWLTVV.

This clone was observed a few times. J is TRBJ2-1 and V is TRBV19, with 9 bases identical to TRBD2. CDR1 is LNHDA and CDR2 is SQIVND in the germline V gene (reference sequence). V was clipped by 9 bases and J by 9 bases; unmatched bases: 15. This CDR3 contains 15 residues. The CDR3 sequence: CASLGVGGRASEQFF. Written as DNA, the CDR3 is TGTGCCAGCCTCGGCGTGGGCGGGAGGGCGAGTGAGCAGTTCTTC.

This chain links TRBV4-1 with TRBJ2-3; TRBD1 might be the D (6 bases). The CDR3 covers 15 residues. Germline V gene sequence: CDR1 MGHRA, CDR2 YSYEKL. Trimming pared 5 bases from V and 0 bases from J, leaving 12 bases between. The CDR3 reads CASSARTASTDTQYF. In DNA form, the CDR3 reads TGCGCCAGCAGCGCTCGGACAGCTAGCACAGATACGCAGTATTTT.